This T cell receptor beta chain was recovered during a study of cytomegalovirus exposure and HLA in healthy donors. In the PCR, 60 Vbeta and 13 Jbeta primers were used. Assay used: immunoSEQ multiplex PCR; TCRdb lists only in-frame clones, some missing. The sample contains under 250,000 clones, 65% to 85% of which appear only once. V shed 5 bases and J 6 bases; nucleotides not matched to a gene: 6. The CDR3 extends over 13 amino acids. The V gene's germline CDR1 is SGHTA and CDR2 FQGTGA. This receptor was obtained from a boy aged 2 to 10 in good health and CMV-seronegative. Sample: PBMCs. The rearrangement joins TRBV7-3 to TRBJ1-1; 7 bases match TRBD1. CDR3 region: CASSQTGMPEAFF. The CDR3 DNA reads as TGTGCCAGCAGCCAGACAGGGATGCCTGAAGCTTTCTTT.